This T cell receptor (beta chain) was observed in a study of Ad26.COV2.S vaccination and SARS-CoV-2 variants. Overall study context: The vaccine Ad26.COV2.S was put into the muscle once, or twice with 56 days between. Findings and limits, study-wide: Participants in the vaccine arm had higher spike-specific TCR breadth; placebo recipients had lower. Post-vaccination spike-specific CD8+ and CD4+ T cell responses reportedly had substantial breadth.

The assay was immunoSEQ multiplex PCR, and TCRdb's table has in-frame clones only and misses some. The data contain around 300,000 clones, roughly 90% of them singletons. The CDR3 spans 15 residues. CDR1 and CDR2 (germline): LNHNV, YYDKDF (reference sequence). V gave up 0 bases and J gave up 1 base, with 6 bases separating them. Treatment in this sample: roughly 20 received Ad26.COV2.S at low or high dose, single or two shots; about five received placebo; per-sample allocation not given. At day 63 after the first vaccine or placebo injection, samples were drawn. Boston hosted the donor, who was an adult aged 18-55 years. Worth noting for this clone: Its antigen is not known.

This chain joins TRBV15 and TRBJ1-4; D remains unclear. This receptor was obtained from a person aged 18 to 65 who received the Ad26.COV2.S COVID-19 vaccine or a placebo. Sequenced material: peripheral blood, taken in a trial of Ad26.COV2.S vaccine versus placebo. The CDR3 nucleotides are TGTGCCACCAGCAGAGAGGTGGGAACTAATGAAAAACTGTTTTTT. It yields the protein CATSREVGTNEKLFF.